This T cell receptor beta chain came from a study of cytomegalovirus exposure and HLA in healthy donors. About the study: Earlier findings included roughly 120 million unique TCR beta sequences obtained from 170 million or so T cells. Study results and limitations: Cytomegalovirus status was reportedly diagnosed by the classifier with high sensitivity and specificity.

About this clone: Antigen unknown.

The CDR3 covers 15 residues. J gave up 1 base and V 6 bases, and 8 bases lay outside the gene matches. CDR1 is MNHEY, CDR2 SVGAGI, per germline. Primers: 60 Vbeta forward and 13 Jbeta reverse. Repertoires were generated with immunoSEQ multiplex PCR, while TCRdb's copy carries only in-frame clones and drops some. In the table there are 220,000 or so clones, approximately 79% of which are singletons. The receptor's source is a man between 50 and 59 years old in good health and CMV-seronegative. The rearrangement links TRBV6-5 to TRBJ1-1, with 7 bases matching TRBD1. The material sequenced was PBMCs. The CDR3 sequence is CASRTGGQRNTEAFF. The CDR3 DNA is TGTGCCAGCAGAACCGGGGGACAGAGGAACACTGAAGCTTTCTTT.